This TCR beta chain stems from a study of PD-1 blockade in classical Hodgkin lymphoma (dated by TCRdb to between 2020 and 2021). As for the study more broadly: A peripheral blood immune signature of response to PD-1 blockade in classical Hodgkin lymphoma was defined using TCR beta sequencing and CyTOF. Broader findings and caveats from the paper: Baseline TCR diversity was reported to be lower in newly diagnosed patients than in healthy donors, and even lower in relapsed/refractory patients. Only a single clinical trial cohort was studied, and what caused the repertoire differences, possibly disease activity or prior therapy, remained undefined.

The sample's time point, from its label and the paper: newly diagnosed, previously untreated cHL patient sample. Magnetic negative selection with a Miltenyi CD4+ T cell isolation kit was used to purify CD4+ T cells from thawed PBMCs. PBMCs from patients with newly diagnosed, previously untreated classical Hodgkin lymphoma were sequenced as a comparison group for the relapsed/refractory trial patients. After peripheral blood was drawn into 8 mL Vacutainer Cell Preparation Tubes, PBMCs were isolated by centrifugation and then cryopreserved. Purified CD4+ and CD8+ fractions were prepared only for cases in which an additional PBMC sample was available. Magnetically labelled cells were removed on LS columns in a quadroMACS separator, and the flow-through was retained as the purified fraction. The Qiagen DNeasy kit was used to extract genomic DNA both from unsorted PBMCs and from the negatively selected CD4+ and CD8+ fractions. Amplification of TCR beta CDR3 regions was done by immunoSEQ multiplex PCR with primers that anneal to V and J segments. A synthetic immune receptor repertoire was used to minimize amplification bias, and any residual bias was removed computationally once sequencing was done. On the authors' methods: Custom Python scripts were used to quantify repertoire diversity as the Shannon entropy index. Unsorted, CD4+ and CD8+ repertoires were analyzed separately, except in combined analyses where CD4+ and CD8+ sequences were merged in silico. TCRdb took over this immuneACCESS table, retaining in-frame rearrangements with V and J assigned. Such tables are incomplete; in checked studies, under half of the missing clones stem from an unresolved V gene, and the remainder is unexplained. V and J calls and clone size are those listed in that table; D and trimming were worked out from the DNA. Across this sample there are roughly 23,000 clones, with roughly nine tenths seen only once. The ten largest clones take up 0.41% of the sample.

Per the germline V gene (reference sequence), SGHKS is the CDR1 and YYEKEE is the CDR2. From the cysteine through the phenylalanine, the CDR3 covers 15 amino acids. Just the 45-base CDR3 DNA is kept, in frame starting at base 1. Trimmed from V: 3 bases; trimmed from J: 5 bases; junction bases lacking a gene match: 7. Comment on this clone: What this receptor recognizes is not known. No base quality values were provided; no much bigger clone lies one nucleotide off.

Sequenced material: CD4+ T cells from blood. The receptor comes from a human donor with classical Hodgkin lymphoma. The chain uses TRBV5-5 and TRBJ1-4; the junction holds 7 bases that match TRBD1. The CDR3 reads CASSSTGIGNEKLFF. The DNA sequence follows: TGTGCCAGCAGCTCGACAGGGATAGGGAATGAAAAACTGTTTTTT.